This T cell receptor beta chain comes out of a study of blood T cells in healthy people across ages. Using a J-beta primer mix together with a sample-barcoded 5' primer, a second PCR was run for about 6 to 11 cycles. Unique molecular identifiers of 12 random nucleotides labeled each cDNA. TCRdb re-derived calls from the 5' RACE reads in MiXCR, one entry per CDR3 protein. This table has about 640,000 distinct CDR3 sequences, about 53% appearing once. Russia was home to the donors, healthy Caucasian individuals aged about 6 to 90. The sequence was obtained from a man in his sixties in good health. Sequencing input: blood.

This CDR3 reads CSARGAQNEKLFF. For the CDR3, the DNA is TGCAGCGCGAGGGGGGCCCAAAATGAAAAACTGTTTTTT. This chain joins TRBV20-1 and TRBJ1-4; D might be TRBD1 (6 bases). This CDR3 region has 13 residues. Germline CDR1 reads DFQATT; CDR2 reads SNEGSKA (reference sequence).